This TCR beta chain was profiled in a study of human T cells and chemical hapten exposure. Study details: Per-sample TCR yields varied mainly from small pooled library volume differences.

V dropped 4 bases and J dropped 4 bases, with 16 bases sitting between them. Germline CDR1 and CDR2: DFQATT and SNEGSKA (reference sequence). The CDR3 extends over 14 amino acids. As to time point: patch test 3, about 24 weeks after DPC sensitization. Noted treatment: therapeutic diphenylcyclopropenone sensitization with weekly scalp DPC. One entry per CDR3 protein, called by TCRdb with MiXCR from the RACE reads. The sample shows 150,000 to 200,000 distinct CDR3 sequences, about 22% of them seen only once. The sequence came from a middle-aged woman with alopecia areata. Some clones in this sample may be carry-over from other donors' samples. The material sequenced was whole blood, taken in connection with sensitization to the hapten diphenylcyclopropenone (DPC). J is TRBJ1-1 and V is TRBV20-1; a weak D match, TRBD1 (6 bases). CDR3 DNA sequence: TGCAGTGCTAATCAGGAGGGGGTAGGCACTGAAGCTTTCTTT. This encodes CSANQEGVGTEAFF.